This TCR beta chain was captured by sequencing in a study of cytomegalovirus exposure and HLA in healthy donors. The trim removed 3 bases at V and 3 bases at J, leaving 9 bases unmatched. Germline CDR1 is MGHRA and CDR2 is YSYEKL. The CDR3 is 17 residues long. PCR amplification relied on 60 Vbeta primers (plus 13 Jbeta primers). Assay used: immunoSEQ multiplex PCR; TCRdb lists only in-frame clones, some missing. The table includes 130,000 or so clones, roughly three quarters detected once. J is TRBJ2-5 and V is TRBV4-1, with 11 bases identical to TRBD2. Sequencing input: PBMCs. This receptor was identified in a woman aged 55-75 years in good health and CMV-seronegative. This chain's CDR3 is CASSQGGTSGTEETQYF. In DNA form, the CDR3 reads TGCGCCAGCAGCCAGGGAGGGACTAGCGGCACGGAAGAGACCCAGTACTTC.